Shown below are 2 T cell receptor beta chains from a single sample sequenced in a study of T cells after yellow fever vaccination. TCRdb independently ran MiXCR on the 5' RACE reads; one entry per CDR3 protein. The table shows under 200,000 distinct CDR3 sequences, with 8% to 13% occurring only once. Sequenced material: CD8+ T cells sorted from PBMCs, taken 15 days after the yellow fever booster vaccination. The receptors shown here come from a man in his late teens or twenties who received the YFV17D yellow fever vaccine.

The chain uses TRBV4-1 and TRBJ1-1; possibly TRBD1 for D (5 bases). CDR3 length: 15 amino acids. Trimming removed 4 bases from V and 0 bases from J, with 12 bases in between. CDR1 is MGHRA, CDR2 YSYEKL, per germline. The CDR3 nucleotides are TGCGCCAGCAGCCGGGGGGGAGGCATGAACACTGAAGCTTTCTTT. This gives the protein CASSRGGGMNTEAFF.

The rearrangement links TRBV27 to TRBJ1-2, with 10 bases aligning to TRBD1. With V trimmed by 7 bases and J by 3 bases, 2 bases remained unmatched. The V gene's germline CDR1 is MNHEY and CDR2 SMNVEV (reference sequence). The CDR3 runs to 13 residues. The CDR3 coding sequence is TGTGCCAGCACCGGACAGGGGGACTATGGCTACACCTTC. Its translation is CASTGQGDYGYTF.